These 4 T cell receptor beta chains were sequenced from one sample in a study of T cell responses to AZD1222 COVID-19 vaccine. Sequencing used immunoSEQ multiplex PCR; TCRdb keeps in-frame clones, though not all of them. The sample includes about 180,000 clones, approximately 88% of them seen just once. The sample here was peripheral blood, taken on day 0 of AZD1222 vaccination. The receptor source for this set is an adult in good health.

This clone was seen just once. The J gene is TRBJ1-2, the V gene TRBV29-1, with D perhaps matching TRBD1 (5 bases). Germline V lookup: CDR1 SQVTM, CDR2 ANQGSEA. Trimming pared 6 bases from V and 8 bases from J, leaving 19 bases between. This CDR3 region has 13 residues. The CDR3: CSVGRESSAGYTF. CDR3 nucleotide sequence: TGCAGCGTCGGCAGGGAGTCCTCCGCCGGCTACACCTTC.

This clone was detected a few times. The rearrangement links TRBV6-4 to TRBJ2-3, with no clear D. The V end lost 4 bases, the J end lost 0 bases, and 8 bases lay between the germline ends. The CDR3 consists of 14 residues. CDR1 is MRHNA and CDR2 is SNTAGT in the germline V gene. The CDR3 region has the DNA TGTGCCAGCAGTGCATCGACTAGCACAGATACGCAGTATTTT. Its translation is CASSASTSTDTQYF.

The CDR3: CASSESTNQPQHF. In DNA, the CDR3 is TGTGCCAGCAGTGAAAGTACGAATCAGCCCCAGCATTTT. The J gene is TRBJ1-5, the V gene TRBV6-1; D uncertain. CDR3 length: 13 residues. In germline, CDR1 is MNHNS, CDR2 SASEGT. Trimming removed 2 bases at V and 4 bases at J, with 6 bases between.

V is TRBV5-6 and J is TRBJ1-1, with 7 nucleotides matching TRBD1. In germline, CDR1 is SGHDT, CDR2 YYEEEE. The junction had 7 bases not matched to a gene; V was cut back by 3 bases and J by 5 bases. The CDR3 has 14 residues. The CDR3 nucleotides are TGTGCCAGCAGCTCTACAGGGGAGTGGACTGAAGCTTTCTTT. Amino acid sequence: CASSSTGEWTEAFF.